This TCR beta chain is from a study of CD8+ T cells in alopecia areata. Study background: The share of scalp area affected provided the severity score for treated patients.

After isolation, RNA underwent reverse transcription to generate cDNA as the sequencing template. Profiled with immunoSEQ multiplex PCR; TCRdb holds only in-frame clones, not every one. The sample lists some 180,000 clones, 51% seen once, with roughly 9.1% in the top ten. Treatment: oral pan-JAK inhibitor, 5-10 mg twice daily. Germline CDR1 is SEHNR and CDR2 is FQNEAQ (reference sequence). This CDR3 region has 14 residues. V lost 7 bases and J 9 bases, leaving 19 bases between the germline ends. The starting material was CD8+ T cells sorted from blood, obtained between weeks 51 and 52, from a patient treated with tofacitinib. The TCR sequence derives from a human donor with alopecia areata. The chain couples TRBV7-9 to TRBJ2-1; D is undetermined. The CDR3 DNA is TGTGCCAGCATCTCCCCCGAGCTACCCGGTGAGCAGTTCTTC. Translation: CASISPELPGEQFF.